Listed below are T cell receptor beta chains from one sample, sequenced in a study of CD8 T cells in ankylosing spondylitis. TCRdb independently ran MiXCR on the 5' RACE reads; one entry per CDR3 protein. The repertoire consists of about 460,000 distinct CDR3 sequences, with roughly 5.2% occurring once and the leading ten covering 3% to 4%. Material for sequencing was blood, either unsorted or a sorted T cell fraction (not recorded which). The receptor set was obtained from a male donor with ankylosing spondylitis. Both conserved end residues are part of each CDR3.

j_gene: TRBJ2-1; v_gene: TRBV20-1; CDR3aa: CSARDPGGISYNEQFF
j_gene: TRBJ1-1; v_gene: TRBV7-9; CDR3aa: CASSFQTMNTEAFF
j_gene: TRBJ1-1; v_gene: TRBV18; CDR3aa: CASSPTLNEAFF
j_gene: TRBJ1-4; v_gene: TRBV5-1; CDR3aa: CASTRDTGTNEKLFF
j_gene: TRBJ1-2; v_gene: TRBV7-9; CDR3aa: CASSPAQNYGYTF
j_gene: TRBJ1-3; v_gene: TRBV11-2; CDR3aa: CASSIGLVSGNTIYF
j_gene: TRBJ2-7; v_gene: TRBV6-2/TRBV6-3; CDR3aa: CASSYSRVSSYEQYF
j_gene: TRBJ2-7; v_gene: TRBV12-3/TRBV12-4; CDR3aa: CASSSRQYEQYF
j_gene: TRBJ1-4; v_gene: TRBV6-1; CDR3aa: CAGPPLGKEKLFF
j_gene: TRBJ1-5; v_gene: TRBV28; CDR3aa: CASSLLGENLLSQHF
j_gene: TRBJ2-1; v_gene: TRBV20-1; CDR3aa: CSAIPYRLTISYNEQFF
j_gene: TRBJ1-5; v_gene: TRBV7-9; CDR3aa: CASSLQQGNSASSQHF
j_gene: TRBJ2-6; v_gene: TRBV28; CDR3aa: CASSPGLMTGANVLTF
j_gene: TRBJ1-1; v_gene: TRBV18; CDR3aa: CASSPGQGSFLGTEAFF
j_gene: TRBJ2-1; v_gene: TRBV5-5; CDR3aa: CASSSYSGSSYNEQFF
j_gene: TRBJ1-1; v_gene: TRBV7-8; CDR3aa: CASSPQGMNTEAFF
j_gene: TRBJ2-2; v_gene: TRBV5-1; CDR3aa: CASSLRDAGTGELFF
j_gene: TRBJ1-1; v_gene: TRBV4-2; CDR3aa: CASSQDRVRGEAFF
j_gene: TRBJ2-1; v_gene: TRBV20-1; CDR3aa: CSARGLSVSYNEQFF
j_gene: TRBJ2-7; v_gene: TRBV5-1; CDR3aa: CASSRLTGSIYEQYF
j_gene: TRBJ1-1; v_gene: TRBV15; CDR3aa: CATSSRRGRGNTEAFF
j_gene: TRBJ2-2; v_gene: TRBV12-3/TRBV12-4; CDR3aa: CASSQDRVRELFF
j_gene: TRBJ2-7; v_gene: TRBV6-1; CDR3aa: CASCATFGDEQYF
j_gene: TRBJ1-1; v_gene: TRBV29-1; CDR3aa: CSVGTLTEAFF
j_gene: TRBJ2-2; v_gene: TRBV4-3; CDR3aa: CASSPPGTGELFF
j_gene: TRBJ2-2; v_gene: TRBV28; CDR3aa: CASSSASAANPPTGELFF
j_gene: TRBJ2-2; v_gene: TRBV7-9; CDR3aa: CASSLAEQGTGELFF